This T cell receptor (beta chain) derives from a study of Ad26.COV2.S vaccination and SARS-CoV-2 variants. CDR1 and CDR2 from the germline V gene are KGHSH and LQKENI. V shed 3 bases and J shed 9 bases, with 9 bases lying between them. The CDR3 covers 13 residues. Method: immunoSEQ multiplex PCR; TCRdb's copy keeps in-frame clones and lacks some. The data contain some 320,000 clones, 85% of them seen just once; the ten biggest clones take up 2% to 2.5%. This sample's treatment: some 19 received Ad26.COV2.S at low or high dose, single or two shots; 5 received placebo; per-sample allocation not given. Sampling was done on day 63 after the first vaccine or placebo injection.

The chain has TRBV18 and TRBJ1-6; no clear D gene. This sequence originates from a person aged 18-60 years who received the Ad26.COV2.S COVID-19 vaccine or a placebo. Specimen: peripheral blood, collected in a trial of Ad26.COV2.S vaccine versus placebo. This CDR3 reads CASSPDISSPLHF. The CDR3 DNA reads TGTGCCAGCTCACCCGACATCAGTTCACCCCTCCACTTT.